These T cell receptor beta chains were read from a single sample in a study of control samples from healthy donors and cancer patients. Assay used: immunoSEQ multiplex PCR; TCRdb lists only in-frame clones, some missing. The sample lists 100,000 to 120,000 clones, around nine tenths occurring once. Sequencing was performed on PBMCs. These TCRs come from a woman aged 55-75 years with lung cancer. Each CDR3 is given with its conserved first and last residue. D genes are given only for firm matches. Clone size appears in some rows only: once, few, many, or a class for an expanded clone.

clone size: NA; D gene: TRBD1; J gene: TRBJ2-1; V gene: TRBV27; CDR3 DNA: TGTGCCAGCAGCCGGGGATGGGACAGCTACAATGAGCAGTTCTTC; CDR3 protein: CASSRGWDSYNEQFF
clone size: NA; D gene: TRBD2; J gene: TRBJ2-1; V gene: TRBV7-2; CDR3 DNA: TGTGCCAGCAGCTCTGGACTAGCGGGGGCTGAGCAGTTCTTC; CDR3 protein: CASSSGLAGAEQFF
clone size: NA; D gene: NA; J gene: TRBJ1-2; V gene: TRBV7-2; CDR3 DNA: TGTGCCAGCAGCTTTGGTGGGACCCAACCCCCGGGGGGCTACACCTTC; CDR3 protein: CASSFGGTQPPGGYTF
clone size: NA; D gene: TRBD1; J gene: TRBJ2-6; V gene: TRBV9; CDR3 DNA: TGTGCCAGCGAAAGGACAGGAGAGATCTCTGGGGCCAACGTCCTGACTTTC; CDR3 protein: CASERTGEISGANVLTF
clone size: NA; D gene: NA; J gene: TRBJ2-1; V gene: TRBV18; CDR3 DNA: TGTGCCAGCTCACCCGGAACGGGGAATGAGCAGTTCTTC; CDR3 protein: CASSPGTGNEQFF
clone size: NA; D gene: NA; J gene: TRBJ2-2; V gene: TRBV18; CDR3 DNA: TGTGCCAGCTCAACCTTTGATGCCGGGGAGCTGTTTTTT; CDR3 protein: CASSTFDAGELFF
clone size: few; D gene: NA; J gene: TRBJ2-1; V gene: TRBV4-1; CDR3 DNA: TGCGCCAGCAGCCCTCAGGGGTTCTACAATGAGCAGTTCTTC; CDR3 protein: CASSPQGFYNEQFF
clone size: NA; D gene: NA; J gene: TRBJ1-1; V gene: TRBV11-2; CDR3 DNA: TGTGCCAGCAGCGTCGGGACAATGAACACTGAAGCTTTCTTT; CDR3 protein: CASSVGTMNTEAFF
clone size: NA; D gene: NA; J gene: TRBJ2-6; V gene: TRBV7-3; CDR3 DNA: TGTGCCAGCAACTTAAACCAGAGAAGCTCTGGGGCCAACGTCCTGACTTTC; CDR3 protein: CASNLNQRSSGANVLTF
clone size: NA; D gene: NA; J gene: TRBJ1-2; V gene: TRBV27; CDR3 DNA: TGTGCCAGCAGTTTAGATCGGGCGCTCTATGGCTACACCTTC; CDR3 protein: CASSLDRALYGYTF
clone size: NA; D gene: TRBD1; J gene: TRBJ1-1; V gene: TRBV24-1; CDR3 DNA: TGTGCCACCAGTGATCCATACAGGGGCGGGGAAGCTTTCTTT; CDR3 protein: CATSDPYRGGEAFF
clone size: once; D gene: TRBD1; J gene: TRBJ1-2; V gene: TRBV19; CDR3 DNA: TGTGCCAGTAGTATGAGACAGGGGAATGGCTACACCTTC; CDR3 protein: CASSMRQGNGYTF
clone size: NA; D gene: TRBD2; J gene: TRBJ2-7; V gene: TRBV6-5; CDR3 DNA: TGTGCCAGCAGGCGTACTAGCGGGAACACCTACGAGCAGTACTTC; CDR3 protein: CASRRTSGNTYEQYF
clone size: NA; D gene: NA; J gene: TRBJ2-7; V gene: TRBV9; CDR3 DNA: TGTGCCAGCAGCGAGGAAAGGGGGAGCCGCGAGCAGTACTTC; CDR3 protein: CASSEERGSREQYF
clone size: NA; D gene: TRBD1; J gene: TRBJ1-2; V gene: TRBV19; CDR3 DNA: TGTGCCAGTAGGATTGAGGACAGGGTCTATGGCTACACCTTC; CDR3 protein: CASRIEDRVYGYTF
clone size: NA; D gene: NA; J gene: TRBJ2-1; V gene: TRBV12-3/TRBV12-4; CDR3 DNA: TGTGCCAGCAGCCCGGACTTTCACAATGAGCAGTTCTTC; CDR3 protein: CASSPDFHNEQFF
clone size: NA; D gene: TRBD1; J gene: TRBJ1-1; V gene: TRBV27; CDR3 DNA: TGTGCCAGCAGTCGACAGGGACTCAACACTGAAGCTTTCTTT; CDR3 protein: CASSRQGLNTEAFF
clone size: NA; D gene: NA; J gene: TRBJ1-1; V gene: TRBV7-9; CDR3 DNA: TGTGCCAGCAGCTTATCTTTATCCAACACTGAAGCTTTCTTT; CDR3 protein: CASSLSLSNTEAFF
clone size: NA; D gene: NA; J gene: TRBJ1-1; V gene: TRBV6-2/TRBV6-3; CDR3 DNA: TGTGCCAGCAGTTATCTAACGCCCACTGAAGCTTTCTTT; CDR3 protein: CASSYLTPTEAFF
clone size: NA; D gene: NA; J gene: TRBJ2-3; V gene: TRBV5-1; CDR3 DNA: TGCGCCAGCAGCTTGGAACAGGGTCCAGATACGCAGTATTTT; CDR3 protein: CASSLEQGPDTQYF
clone size: once; D gene: NA; J gene: TRBJ1-1; V gene: TRBV19; CDR3 DNA: TGTGCCAGTAGTATTTATACTGAAGCTTTCTTT; CDR3 protein: CASSIYTEAFF
clone size: NA; D gene: NA; J gene: TRBJ2-1; V gene: TRBV19; CDR3 DNA: TGTGCCAGTAGTCCGCCGAGTACGGGGCGGGCTGATGAGCAGTTCTTC; CDR3 protein: CASSPPSTGRADEQFF
clone size: NA; D gene: NA; J gene: TRBJ1-1; V gene: TRBV5-4; CDR3 DNA: TGTGCCAGCAGCCTGAGGGGGGGATTGAACACTGAAGCTTTCTTT; CDR3 protein: CASSLRGGLNTEAFF
clone size: NA; D gene: NA; J gene: TRBJ1-5; V gene: TRBV7-2; CDR3 DNA: TGTGCCAGCAGCTTAGCGGGGCGGGGGACGGGGCAGCCCCAGCATTTT; CDR3 protein: CASSLAGRGTGQPQHF
clone size: NA; D gene: NA; J gene: TRBJ1-1; V gene: TRBV27; CDR3 DNA: TGTGCCAGCAGTCCAGGGGTCGGGCGCACTGAAGCTTTCTTT; CDR3 protein: CASSPGVGRTEAFF
clone size: NA; D gene: TRBD2; J gene: TRBJ2-1; V gene: TRBV5-1; CDR3 DNA: TGCGCCAGCAGCTTGTCCGGGGGGTCGGGCAATGAGCAGTTCTTC; CDR3 protein: CASSLSGGSGNEQFF
clone size: NA; D gene: TRBD1; J gene: TRBJ1-1; V gene: TRBV28; CDR3 DNA: TGTGCCAGCAGTTATACCAGGGGGCGTACTGAAGCTTTCTTT; CDR3 protein: CASSYTRGRTEAFF
clone size: NA; D gene: NA; J gene: TRBJ1-3; V gene: TRBV27; CDR3 DNA: TGTGCCAGCAGTTCATTCGCAGGATCTGGAAACACCATATATTTT; CDR3 protein: CASSSFAGSGNTIYF
clone size: NA; D gene: TRBD1; J gene: TRBJ2-3; V gene: TRBV29-1; CDR3 DNA: TGCAGCGTTGAGACAGGGGGCACAGATACGCAGTATTTT; CDR3 protein: CSVETGGTDTQYF
clone size: NA; D gene: NA; J gene: TRBJ2-1; V gene: TRBV18; CDR3 DNA: TGTGCCAGCTCACCGGGGGACGGGCAGTTCTTC; CDR3 protein: CASSPGDGQFF
clone size: NA; D gene: NA; J gene: TRBJ2-2; V gene: TRBV7-3; CDR3 DNA: TGTGCCAGCAGCCTGGAGACCGGGGAGCTGTTTTTT; CDR3 protein: CASSLETGELFF
clone size: NA; D gene: TRBD1; J gene: TRBJ1-1; V gene: TRBV19; CDR3 DNA: TGTGCCAGTAAGACAGGGGAGGATTACACTGAAGCTTTCTTT; CDR3 protein: CASKTGEDYTEAFF
clone size: NA; D gene: NA; J gene: TRBJ1-4; V gene: TRBV7-2; CDR3 DNA: TGTGCCAGCAGCTTATATGGGGGGCGCGAAGAAAAACTGTTTTTT; CDR3 protein: CASSLYGGREEKLFF
clone size: NA; D gene: TRBD2; J gene: TRBJ2-1; V gene: TRBV3-1/TRBV3-2; CDR3 DNA: TGTGCCAGCAGCCAAGGGACTAGCGCACACAATGAGCAGTTCTTC; CDR3 protein: CASSQGTSAHNEQFF
clone size: NA; D gene: TRBD2; J gene: TRBJ2-3; V gene: TRBV11-2; CDR3 DNA: TGTGCCAGCAGCTTAGGGGTAGCGGGGGGGCAAGATACGCAGTATTTT; CDR3 protein: CASSLGVAGGQDTQYF
clone size: NA; D gene: NA; J gene: TRBJ1-2; V gene: TRBV7-9; CDR3 DNA: TGTGCCAGCAGCCCTTCCCTCCCTTTGGAGGGTGGCTACACCTTC; CDR3 protein: CASSPSLPLEGGYTF
clone size: NA; D gene: TRBD1; J gene: TRBJ2-2; V gene: TRBV7-8; CDR3 DNA: TGTGCCAGCACTAAACAACCGGGACAGGGAAACGGGGAGCTGTTTTTT; CDR3 protein: CASTKQPGQGNGELFF
clone size: NA; D gene: NA; J gene: TRBJ2-5; V gene: TRBV12-3/TRBV12-4; CDR3 DNA: TGTGCCAGCACCATTGAGGGGGAGACCCAGTACTTC; CDR3 protein: CASTIEGETQYF
clone size: NA; D gene: NA; J gene: TRBJ1-5; V gene: TRBV19; CDR3 DNA: TGTGCCAGTAGTATAGGGGTAAGCAATCAGCCCCAGCATTTT; CDR3 protein: CASSIGVSNQPQHF